The rows below give T cell receptor beta chains drawn from one sample of a study of breast tumors, draining lymph nodes, adjacent tissues. TCRdb itself ran the multiplex PCR reads through MiXCR, one entry per CDR3 protein. The sample yields about 130,000 distinct CDR3 sequences, about 20% seen once. Specimen: axillary lymph node tissue. These receptors were obtained from a female donor with breast cancer. Some clones in this sample may be carry-over from other donors' samples. The CDR3 runs from the conserved cysteine through the conserved F or W. The order of the fields is V gene, D gene, clone size, J gene, CDR3 protein, CDR3 DNA. A D gene is named only where the DNA matches it firmly. Clone size, where shown, is once, few, many, or a class for clones that have expanded.

v_gene: TRBV12-2; d_gene: NA; abundance: NA; j_gene: TRBJ2-7; CDR3aa: CASRFDPGTSGYEQYF; CDR3nt: TGTGCAAGTCGCTTCGATCCGGGGACTAGCGGCTACGAGCAGTACTTC
v_gene: TRBV12-3/TRBV12-4; d_gene: TRBD1; abundance: many; j_gene: TRBJ2-7; CDR3aa: CASSTGTGSYEQYF; CDR3nt: TGTGCCAGCAGTACCGGGACAGGTTCCTACGAGCAGTACTTC
v_gene: TRBV5-6; d_gene: NA; abundance: many; j_gene: TRBJ2-5; CDR3aa: CASSFRSGRETQYF; CDR3nt: TGTGCCAGCAGCTTTCGTTCGGGGAGGGAGACCCAGTACTTC
v_gene: TRBV29-1; d_gene: TRBD1; abundance: NA; j_gene: TRBJ1-1; CDR3aa: CSVSPLTGKGTEAFF; CDR3nt: TGCAGCGTTTCTCCCCTGACAGGGAAGGGCACTGAAGCTTTCTTT
v_gene: TRBV7-2; d_gene: NA; abundance: many; j_gene: TRBJ2-5; CDR3aa: CASSLASHRETQYF; CDR3nt: TGTGCCAGCAGCTTGGCGTCCCATCGGGAGACCCAGTACTTC
v_gene: TRBV29-1; d_gene: TRBD1; abundance: many; j_gene: TRBJ2-7; CDR3aa: CSVESDRGGSDEQYF; CDR3nt: TGCAGCGTTGAATCGGACAGGGGAGGGTCTGACGAGCAGTACTTC
v_gene: TRBV3-1; d_gene: NA; abundance: NA; j_gene: TRBJ2-5; CDR3aa: CAGSQDLQGETQYF; CDR3nt: TGTGCCGGCAGCCAAGACCTGCAGGGAGAGACCCAGTACTTC
v_gene: TRBV18; d_gene: NA; abundance: many; j_gene: TRBJ1-2; CDR3aa: CASSPRQGTNYGYTF; CDR3nt: TGTGCCAGCTCACCACGGCAGGGGACCAACTATGGCTACACCTTC
v_gene: TRBV5-4; d_gene: TRBD1; abundance: many; j_gene: TRBJ2-5; CDR3aa: CASSPETGAGETQYF; CDR3nt: TGTGCCAGCAGCCCTGAGACAGGGGCCGGGGAGACCCAGTACTTC
v_gene: TRBV2; d_gene: NA; abundance: few; j_gene: TRBJ2-6; CDR3aa: CASSEVGSGDSGANVLTF; CDR3nt: TGTGCCAGCAGTGAAGTTGGAAGCGGCGACTCTGGGGCCAACGTCCTGACTTTC
v_gene: TRBV28; d_gene: TRBD1; abundance: NA; j_gene: TRBJ1-6; CDR3aa: CACSPGQGSYNSPLHF; CDR3nt: TGTGCCTGCAGTCCCGGACAGGGGTCCTATAATTCACCCCTCCACTTT
v_gene: TRBV20-1; d_gene: NA; abundance: many; j_gene: TRBJ2-5; CDR3aa: CSAVTFEETQYF; CDR3nt: TGCAGTGCTGTTACATTTGAAGAGACCCAGTACTTC
v_gene: TRBV27; d_gene: NA; abundance: many; j_gene: TRBJ2-2; CDR3aa: CASTGGTGELFF; CDR3nt: TGTGCCAGCACGGGCGGGACCGGGGAGCTGTTTTTT
v_gene: TRBV2; d_gene: TRBD2; abundance: many; j_gene: TRBJ2-3; CDR3aa: CASSDELAGGPRTQYF; CDR3nt: TGTGCCAGCAGTGATGAACTAGCGGGGGGGCCGCGTACGCAGTATTTT
v_gene: TRBV20-1; d_gene: NA; abundance: NA; j_gene: TRBJ1-1; CDR3aa: CSALKDGNTEAFF; CDR3nt: TGCAGTGCCCTTAAGGACGGGAACACTGAAGCTTTCTTT
v_gene: TRBV7-6; d_gene: NA; abundance: many; j_gene: TRBJ1-6; CDR3aa: CASSFQAGTNSPLHF; CDR3nt: TGTGCCAGCAGCTTTCAGGCAGGGACAAATTCACCCCTCCACTTT
v_gene: TRBV7-2; d_gene: NA; abundance: once; j_gene: TRBJ2-2; CDR3aa: CASSSALGGLTGELFF; CDR3nt: TGTGCCAGCAGCTCAGCTCTTGGGGGGCTGACCGGGGAGCTGTTTTTT
v_gene: TRBV10-3; d_gene: TRBD2; abundance: many; j_gene: TRBJ2-7; CDR3aa: CAISEGSGSPWQYF; CDR3nt: TGTGCCATCAGTGAAGGTAGCGGGAGTCCGTGGCAGTACTTC
v_gene: TRBV12-3/TRBV12-4; d_gene: NA; abundance: many; j_gene: TRBJ1-2; CDR3aa: CASNSPGRPSGYTF; CDR3nt: TGTGCCAGCAACTCTCCCGGGAGGCCGAGTGGCTACACCTTC
v_gene: TRBV7-3; d_gene: TRBD2; abundance: many; j_gene: TRBJ2-2; CDR3aa: CASSYSGRNTGELFF; CDR3nt: TGTGCCAGCAGCTATAGCGGGAGGAACACCGGGGAGCTGTTTTTT
v_gene: TRBV5-6; d_gene: NA; abundance: many; j_gene: TRBJ2-2; CDR3aa: CASSLLGTNTGELFF; CDR3nt: TGTGCCAGCAGCTTGTTAGGTACGAACACCGGGGAGCTGTTTTTT
v_gene: TRBV4-2; d_gene: NA; abundance: NA; j_gene: TRBJ1-1; CDR3aa: CASSHRADYEAFF; CDR3nt: TGTGCCAGCAGCCACCGGGCGGACTATGAAGCTTTCTTT
v_gene: TRBV24-1; d_gene: TRBD1; abundance: many; j_gene: TRBJ2-2; CDR3aa: CATSDPGTAATGELFF; CDR3nt: TGTGCCACCAGTGACCCCGGGACAGCAGCTACCGGGGAGCTGTTTTTT
v_gene: TRBV4-2; d_gene: TRBD2; abundance: NA; j_gene: TRBJ2-1; CDR3aa: CASSQGGGLADNEQFF; CDR3nt: TGTGCCAGCAGCCAAGGGGGGGGACTAGCGGACAATGAGCAGTTCTTC
v_gene: TRBV12-3/TRBV12-4; d_gene: NA; abundance: medium-sized; j_gene: TRBJ2-3; CDR3aa: CASSFAGLVSDTQYF; CDR3nt: TGTGCCAGCAGTTTCGCCGGTCTGGTATCAGATACGCAGTATTTT
v_gene: TRBV3-1; d_gene: NA; abundance: many; j_gene: TRBJ2-1; CDR3aa: CASSQDLSGYNEQFF; CDR3nt: TGTGCCAGCAGCCAAGATCTTAGTGGTTACAATGAGCAGTTCTTC
v_gene: TRBV5-4; d_gene: TRBD2; abundance: many; j_gene: TRBJ2-5; CDR3aa: CASSLGGLAGLQETQYF; CDR3nt: TGTGCCAGCAGCTTAGGGGGACTAGCGGGGTTACAAGAGACCCAGTACTTC
v_gene: TRBV5-8; d_gene: NA; abundance: many; j_gene: TRBJ1-2; CDR3aa: CASSLRVREEGGYTF; CDR3nt: TGTGCCAGCAGCTTGAGGGTCAGGGAAGAAGGTGGCTACACCTTC
v_gene: TRBV20-1; d_gene: TRBD2; abundance: many; j_gene: TRBJ2-3; CDR3aa: CSASLVPREPTDTQYF; CDR3nt: TGCAGTGCTAGTTTAGTGCCGCGGGAGCCTACAGATACGCAGTATTTT
v_gene: TRBV7-2; d_gene: TRBD2; abundance: many; j_gene: TRBJ2-5; CDR3aa: CASSLDSGSSEETQYF; CDR3nt: TGTGCCAGCAGCTTAGACAGCGGGAGCTCGGAAGAGACCCAGTACTTC
v_gene: TRBV7-2; d_gene: TRBD2; abundance: many; j_gene: TRBJ2-5; CDR3aa: CASSLAGTSKETQYF; CDR3nt: TGTGCCAGCAGCTTAGCCGGGACTAGCAAAGAGACCCAGTACTTC
v_gene: TRBV11-2; d_gene: TRBD2; abundance: many; j_gene: TRBJ2-7; CDR3aa: CASAPRGGHEGDEQYF; CDR3nt: TGTGCCAGCGCCCCCCGGGGGGGTCATGAAGGGGACGAGCAGTACTTC
v_gene: TRBV5-5; d_gene: NA; abundance: NA; j_gene: TRBJ1-1; CDR3aa: CASSFGGGMNTEAFF; CDR3nt: TGTGCCAGCAGCTTTGGGGGGGGCATGAACACTGAAGCTTTCTTT